This section outlines one T cell receptor (beta chain) sequence together with its context. The data are from a study of early T cells in non-severe SARS-CoV-2 infection. Each CDR3 protein gets one entry after TCRdb re-called the 5' RACE reads with MiXCR. The sample contains about 83,000 distinct CDR3 sequences, 10% of which appear only once. The CDR3 is 13 amino acids. CDR1 is GTSNPN and CDR2 is SVGIG in the germline V gene (reference sequence). V was pared by 3 bases and J by 0 bases, with 8 bases between. The sequences come from whole blood, collected at baseline. The rearrangement joins TRBV30 to TRBJ1-1, with a weak D call TRBD1 (6 bases). This receptor was identified in an adult who was a healthcare worker with PCR-confirmed SARS-CoV-2 infection or an uninfected control (not recorded which). The CDR3 protein is CAWRQGMNTEAFF. In DNA form, the CDR3 reads TGTGCCTGGAGACAGGGCATGAACACTGAAGCTTTCTTT.